A selection of T cell receptor beta chains follows, all from one sample in a study of T cell changes during pregnancy in multiple sclerosis. The table came from immunoSEQ multiplex PCR; TCRdb's copy has only in-frame clones and leaves some out. This repertoire shows roughly 61,000 clones, roughly 94% found once; its top ten account for 2.5%. The specimen was CD8+ T cells from peripheral blood mononuclear cells, collected after pregnancy. These receptor sequences come from a female donor with multiple sclerosis, enrolled in a pregnancy study. The conserved cysteine and the conserved F or W are not part of the CDR3 here. Each record gives: V gene, CDR3 protein.

>TRBV6-1
ASSKGQGLNTEAF
>TRBV19
ASSRTRGRGANVLT
>TRBV2
ASSPGTPQPQH
>TRBV19
ASSIRGGAKNIQY
>TRBV30
ACNSGVGYT
>TRBV10-3
AISAAEAGGYGYT
>TRBV5-1
ASSFSSGAYEQY
>TRBV6-1
ASSEAPWTSGKGEQY
>TRBV7-9
ASSSDPGTGYTEAF
>TRBV9
ASSSGLAGVVDEQF
>TRBV11-2
ASSLDGAFSEAF
>TRBV7-9
ASSLAGPEAF
>TRBV7-9
ASRLATWDGELF
>TRBV10-2
ARRLAVTEEGYNEQF
>TRBV27
ASSFLGLAGNEQF
>TRBV7-2
ASRPLGNPEAF
>TRBV19
ASSTGTGITEAF
>TRBV7-2
ASSLVPAREQF
>TRBV28
ASSRRNRAGNEQF
>TRBV7-9
ASSLSSRGAF
>TRBV27
ASSLAGYRNQPQH
>TRBV4-1
ASSQDSRANEQF
>TRBV18
ASSPGGRIGQGSYEQY
>TRBV5-1
ASSLGQAEQY
>TRBV29-1
SVASGSYEQY
>TRBV7-6
ASSPKDRGYEQY
>TRBV5-4
ASSWGTGRAGELF
>TRBV19
ASSQTSGIYNEQF